This TCR beta chain was captured by sequencing in a study of T-cell memory formation after mild COVID-19. Study results and caveats: While clones contracting from day 15 to 85 were balanced between CD4 and CD8, later expanders leaned CD4+.

TCRdb reprocessed the 5' RACE reads via MiXCR and lists one record per CDR3 protein. The data show some 120,000 distinct CDR3 sequences, around 15% seen once. This clonotype was counted between two and nine times. What it binds is unknown. The sample comprised PBMCs or a T cell subset sorted from them (not recorded which). The origin of this receptor is a man between 18 and 35 years old who had mild COVID-19 (a few samples of this study predate the infection). Cell type and time point are not known.

The CDR3: CASSQDAQGNSPLHF. The CDR3 DNA sequence: TGTGCCAGCAGCCAAGATGCCCAGGGTAACTCACCCCTCCACTTT. The rearrangement uses TRBV4-2 and TRBJ1-6; TRBD1 is a possible D gene (5 bases). The CDR3 contains 15 residues. V was clipped by 0 bases and J by 10 bases, with 13 bases between them. Germline V gene data show CDR1 as LGHNA and CDR2 as YNFKEQ.